These T cell receptor beta chains were read from a single sample in a study of T cells in Graves' hyperthyroidism and ophthalmopathy. TCRdb fed the multiplex PCR reads into MiXCR, producing one record per CDR3 protein. The data show about 460,000 distinct CDR3 sequences, approximately 23% seen once. The specimen was blood. These receptors were obtained from a woman in her 70s with Graves' ophthalmopathy. CDR3s include the opening cysteine and the closing phenylalanine or tryptophan. Fields, in order: clone size, J gene, D gene, V gene, CDR3 DNA, CDR3 protein. The D gene is left open where the match is weak. The size field is filled for only some rows; it gives once, few, many or a size class.

size: many; J: TRBJ1-2; D: .; V: TRBV5-6; DNA: TGTGCCAGCAGCTGGGCAGGTTCGAACTATGGCTACACCTTC; CDR3: CASSWAGSNYGYTF
size: many; J: TRBJ1-1; D: .; V: TRBV20-1; DNA: TGCAGTGCTAGAGGGACTGAAGCTTTCTTT; CDR3: CSARGTEAFF
size: once; J: TRBJ1-2; D: .; V: TRBV19; DNA: TGTGCCACCCTAAGGGACTCCAGATATGGCTACACCTTC; CDR3: CATLRDSRYGYTF
size: many; J: TRBJ1-2; D: .; V: TRBV12-3/TRBV12-4; DNA: TGTGCCAGCAGTTTAACCCCGGGACTAGCTAACTATGGCTACACCTTC; CDR3: CASSLTPGLANYGYTF
size: many; J: TRBJ2-7; D: .; V: TRBV11-2; DNA: TGTGCCAGCAGCCCTCCGGGTGAGCAGTACTTC; CDR3: CASSPPGEQYF
size: .; J: TRBJ1-5; D: .; V: TRBV7-9; DNA: TGTGCCAGCAGCTTATTTCCGCCAGCCGGGGCCAATCAGCCCCAGCATTTT; CDR3: CASSLFPPAGANQPQHF
size: .; J: TRBJ1-5; D: .; V: TRBV28; DNA: TGTGCCAGCAGCAGCCCCACAGGCCCGGGGGGGCCCCAGCATTTT; CDR3: CASSSPTGPGGPQHF
size: few; J: TRBJ2-7; D: TRBD1; V: TRBV7-9; DNA: TGTGCCAGCAGCTTATACGGGACAGGGGCCTTCGGGGAGCAGTACTTC; CDR3: CASSLYGTGAFGEQYF
size: .; J: TRBJ1-3; D: .; V: TRBV28; DNA: TGTGTAATAAAAGGAGACACCATATATTTT; CDR3: CVIKGDTIYF
size: .; J: TRBJ2-5; D: TRBD1; V: TRBV14; DNA: TGTGCCAGCAGCGGGACAGGGGGCAAGTTGAGGACCCAGTACTTC; CDR3: CASSGTGGKLRTQYF
size: .; J: TRBJ2-5; D: .; V: TRBV30; DNA: TGTGCCTGGAGTACAGGTTCTGGGACCCAGTACTTC; CDR3: CAWSTGSGTQYF
size: many; J: TRBJ2-7; D: .; V: TRBV3-1; DNA: TGTGCCAGCAGTGAACGGGACGGAGTCGAGCAGTACTTC; CDR3: CASSERDGVEQYF
size: once; J: TRBJ2-1; D: .; V: TRBV27; DNA: TGTGCCAGCAGTTTCGACGCAAGCTCCTACGATGAGCAGTTCTTC; CDR3: CASSFDASSYDEQFF
size: .; J: TRBJ1-2; D: .; V: TRBV30; DNA: TGTGCCTGGAGTATTACCGGGACGGATGGCTACACCTTC; CDR3: CAWSITGTDGYTF
size: .; J: TRBJ2-1; D: TRBD2; V: TRBV19; DNA: TGTGCCAGTACTCTGCTAGCGGGATTTGGCTCCTACAATGAGCAGTTCTTC; CDR3: CASTLLAGFGSYNEQFF
size: few; J: TRBJ1-2; D: .; V: TRBV6-6; DNA: TGTGCCAGCAGTTACGACAGCATTGATGGCTACACCTTC; CDR3: CASSYDSIDGYTF
size: few; J: TRBJ2-2; D: .; V: TRBV7-8; DNA: TGTGCCAGCAGCACCCGACAGGGAGGGGGGGTATCGGCCGGGGAGCTGTTTTTT; CDR3: CASSTRQGGGVSAGELFF
size: many; J: TRBJ1-2; D: .; V: TRBV6-1; DNA: TGTGCCAGCAGTCCCTCAACATACGACAGCAGCTACACCTTC; CDR3: CASSPSTYDSSYTF
size: .; J: TRBJ2-1; D: TRBD2; V: TRBV28; DNA: TGTGCCAGCAGTTTCGGGGGGACTAGGCGGCAGTTCTTC; CDR3: CASSFGGTRRQFF
size: .; J: TRBJ2-4; D: .; V: TRBV11-2; DNA: TGTGCCAGCAGCTTGGGTCAGGGGGGGGAAAACATTCAGTACTTC; CDR3: CASSLGQGGENIQYF
size: few; J: TRBJ1-1; D: TRBD1; V: TRBV7-9; DNA: TGTGCCAGCAGAAATACAGGGGGCGTCACTGAAGCTTTCTTT; CDR3: CASRNTGGVTEAFF
size: few; J: TRBJ2-6; D: .; V: TRBV6-9; DNA: TGTGCCAGCAGTTACATTTCTGGTGGGGCCAACGTCCTGACTTTC; CDR3: CASSYISGGANVLTF
size: .; J: TRBJ1-6; D: TRBD1; V: TRBV2; DNA: TGTGCCAGCAGTTCGACCGGACAGGGGACTTCACCCCTCCACTTT; CDR3: CASSSTGQGTSPLHF
size: many; J: TRBJ2-1; D: TRBD2; V: TRBV7-2; DNA: TGTGCCAGCAGCTTAGGAGCGGGAAACAATGAGCAGTTCTTC; CDR3: CASSLGAGNNEQFF
size: many; J: TRBJ2-7; D: TRBD1; V: TRBV2; DNA: TGTGCCAGCAGTGCGGACAGGGGGGCCTACGAGCAGTACTTC; CDR3: CASSADRGAYEQYF
size: few; J: TRBJ1-2; D: TRBD1; V: TRBV7-2; DNA: TGTGCCAGCAGCGAACCGACAGGGGGCGGCTATGGCTACACCTTC; CDR3: CASSEPTGGGYGYTF
size: many; J: TRBJ1-2; D: .; V: TRBV7-2; DNA: TGTGCCAGCAGCTCAATCCCCGAGGCTGGCTACACCTTC; CDR3: CASSSIPEAGYTF
size: few; J: TRBJ1-1; D: TRBD1; V: TRBV3-1; DNA: TGTGCCAGCAGCCATGGGACAGGGGGCTACATGAACACTGAAGCTTTCTTT; CDR3: CASSHGTGGYMNTEAFF
size: .; J: TRBJ2-6; D: .; V: TRBV19; DNA: TGTGCCAGTAGTATATCGCCTGGGGCCAACGTCCTGACTTTC; CDR3: CASSISPGANVLTF
size: .; J: TRBJ2-3; D: .; V: TRBV18; DNA: TGTGCCAGCTCACCCCCTACAGCAGATACGCAGTATTTT; CDR3: CASSPPTADTQYF
size: few; J: TRBJ2-3; D: .; V: TRBV2; DNA: TGTGCCAGCAGCCTTGGGGGGGCTCTTGCAGATACGCAGTATTTT; CDR3: CASSLGGALADTQYF
size: many; J: TRBJ2-5; D: TRBD2; V: TRBV2; DNA: TGTGCCAGCAGGGTTGCTAGCGGGATGTACCAAGAGACCCAGTACTTC; CDR3: CASRVASGMYQETQYF
size: .; J: TRBJ2-2; D: .; V: TRBV20-1; DNA: TGCAGTGCGAGGGATCCGACGAACACCGGGGAGCTGTTTTTT; CDR3: CSARDPTNTGELFF
size: many; J: TRBJ2-4; D: .; V: TRBV2; DNA: TGTGCCAGCAGTGAAGTGCGGGGCAGTCAGTACTTC; CDR3: CASSEVRGSQYF
size: few; J: TRBJ2-7; D: .; V: TRBV10-3; DNA: TGTGCCATCGGGGACCCGGGACTCCAACCTTCCTACGAGCAGTACTTC; CDR3: CAIGDPGLQPSYEQYF
size: few; J: TRBJ2-5; D: TRBD1; V: TRBV18; DNA: TGTGCCAGCTCACCATCCATCAGGGACAGGAGGTTGGAGACCCAGTACTTC; CDR3: CASSPSIRDRRLETQYF
size: .; J: TRBJ1-2; D: TRBD1; V: TRBV11-2; DNA: TGTGCCAGCAGGGAGGGACAGGGCGGGGGCTACACCTTC; CDR3: CASREGQGGGYTF